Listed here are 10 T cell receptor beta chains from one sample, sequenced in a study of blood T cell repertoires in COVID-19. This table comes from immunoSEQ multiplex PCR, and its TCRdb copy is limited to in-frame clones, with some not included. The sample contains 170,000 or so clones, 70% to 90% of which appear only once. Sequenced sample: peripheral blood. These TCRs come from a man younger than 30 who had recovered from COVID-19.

The CDR3 here is CASSQALGGSMDIQYF. CDR3 DNA: TGCGCCAGCAGCCAAGCCTTAGGTGGGAGTATGGACATTCAGTACTTC. The V gene is TRBV4-3, the J gene TRBJ2-4, with D perhaps TRBD2 (5 bases). This CDR3 has 16 amino acids. Per germline, CDR1 LGHNA and CDR2 YSLEER. Deletions cut 1 base from V and 8 bases from J, with 18 bases between.

CDR3 sequence: CSASPDMGGYTF. DNA of the CDR3: TGCAGTGCTAGTCCGGACATGGGCGGCTACACCTTC. The V and J genes are TRBV20-1 and TRBJ1-2, with a tentative D call TRBD1 (5 bases). There are 12 residues in the CDR3. With 3 bases removed from V and 8 bases from J, the gap between germline ends came to 13 bases. The germline CDR1 and CDR2 sequences are DFQATT and SNEGSKA (reference sequence).

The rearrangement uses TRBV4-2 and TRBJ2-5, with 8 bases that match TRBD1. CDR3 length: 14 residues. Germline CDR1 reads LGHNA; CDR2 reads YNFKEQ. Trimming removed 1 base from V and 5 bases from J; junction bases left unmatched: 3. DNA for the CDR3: TGTGCCAGCAGCCAAGCGACAGGGGCCGAGACCCAGTACTTC. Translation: CASSQATGAETQYF.

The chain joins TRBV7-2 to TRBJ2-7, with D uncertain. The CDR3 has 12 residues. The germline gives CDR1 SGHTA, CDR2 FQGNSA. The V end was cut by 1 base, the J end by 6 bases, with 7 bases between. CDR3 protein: CASSLGPIEQYF. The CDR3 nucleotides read TGTGCCAGCAGCTTAGGTCCCATCGAGCAGTACTTC.

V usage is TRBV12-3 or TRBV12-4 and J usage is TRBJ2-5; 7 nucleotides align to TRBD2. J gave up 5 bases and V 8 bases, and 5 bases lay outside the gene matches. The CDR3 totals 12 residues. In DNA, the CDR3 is TGTGCCAGCCTCCGGGGGGATGAGACCCAGTACTTC. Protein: CASLRGDETQYF.

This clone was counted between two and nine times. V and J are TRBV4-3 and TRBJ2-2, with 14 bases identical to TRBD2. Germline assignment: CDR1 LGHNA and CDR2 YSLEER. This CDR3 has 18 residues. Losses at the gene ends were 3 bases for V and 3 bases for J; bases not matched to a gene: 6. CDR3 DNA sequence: TGCGCCAGCAGCCACCCGGGACTAGCGGGAGTGGACACCGGGGAGCTGTTTTTT. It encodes CASSHPGLAGVDTGELFF.

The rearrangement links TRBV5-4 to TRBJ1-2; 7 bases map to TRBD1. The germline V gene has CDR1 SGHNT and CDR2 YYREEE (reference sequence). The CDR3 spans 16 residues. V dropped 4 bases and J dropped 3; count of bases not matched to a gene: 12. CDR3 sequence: CASSPRRQGQDYGYTF. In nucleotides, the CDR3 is TGTGCCAGCAGCCCGAGACGACAGGGCCAAGACTATGGCTACACCTTC.

The CDR3 DNA sequence: TGTGCCAGCAGGCACGACAGGGCTTCTGGAAACACCATATATTTT. Translated, it gives CASRHDRASGNTIYF. This chain connects TRBV6-5 to TRBJ1-3, with 7 nucleotides matching TRBD1. This CDR3 is 15 amino acids long. CDR1 and CDR2 from the germline V gene are MNHEY and SVGAGI. The trim removed 6 bases at V and 1 base at J, leaving 6 bases unmatched.

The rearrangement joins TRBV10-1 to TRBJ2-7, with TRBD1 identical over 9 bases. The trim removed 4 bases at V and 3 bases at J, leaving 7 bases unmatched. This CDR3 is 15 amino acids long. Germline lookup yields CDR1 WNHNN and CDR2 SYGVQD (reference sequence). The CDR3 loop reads CASSGRRDRDYEQYF. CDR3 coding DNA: TGCGCCAGCAGTGGACGCCGGGACAGGGACTACGAGCAGTACTTC.

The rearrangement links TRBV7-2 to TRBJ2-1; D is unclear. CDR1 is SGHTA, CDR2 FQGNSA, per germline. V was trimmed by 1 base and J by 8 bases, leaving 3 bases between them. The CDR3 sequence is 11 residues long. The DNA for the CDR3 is TGTGCCAGCAGCTTAGGAGATGAGCAGTTCTTC. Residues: CASSLGDEQFF.